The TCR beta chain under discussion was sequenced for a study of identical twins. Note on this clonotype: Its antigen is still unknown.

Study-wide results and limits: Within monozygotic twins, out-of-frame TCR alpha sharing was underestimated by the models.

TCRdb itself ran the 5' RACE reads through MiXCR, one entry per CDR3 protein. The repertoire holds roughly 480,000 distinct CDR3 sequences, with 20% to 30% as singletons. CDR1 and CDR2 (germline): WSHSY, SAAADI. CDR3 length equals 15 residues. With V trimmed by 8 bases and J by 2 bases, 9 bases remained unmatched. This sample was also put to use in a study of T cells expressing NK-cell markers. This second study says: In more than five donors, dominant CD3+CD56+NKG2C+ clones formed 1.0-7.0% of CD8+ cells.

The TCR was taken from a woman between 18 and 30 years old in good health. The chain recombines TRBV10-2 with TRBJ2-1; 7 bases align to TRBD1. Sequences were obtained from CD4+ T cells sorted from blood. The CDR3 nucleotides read TGCGCCAGCCGTAAGGGGGCCTATACCTACAATGAGCAGTTCTTC. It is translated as CASRKGAYTYNEQFF.